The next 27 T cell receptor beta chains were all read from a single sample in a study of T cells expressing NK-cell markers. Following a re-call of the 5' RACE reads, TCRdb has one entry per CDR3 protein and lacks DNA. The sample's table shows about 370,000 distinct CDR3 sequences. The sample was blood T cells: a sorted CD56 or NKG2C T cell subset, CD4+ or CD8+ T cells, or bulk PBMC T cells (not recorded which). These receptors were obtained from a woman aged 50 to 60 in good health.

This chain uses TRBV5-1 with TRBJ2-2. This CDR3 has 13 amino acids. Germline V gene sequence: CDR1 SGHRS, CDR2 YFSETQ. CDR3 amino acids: CASRRLLTGELFF.

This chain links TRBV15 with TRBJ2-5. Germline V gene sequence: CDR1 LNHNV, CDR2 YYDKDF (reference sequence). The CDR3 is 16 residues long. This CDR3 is CATSRETAFSQETQYF.

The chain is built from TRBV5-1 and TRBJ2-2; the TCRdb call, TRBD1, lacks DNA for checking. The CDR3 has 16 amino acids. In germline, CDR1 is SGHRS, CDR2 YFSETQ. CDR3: CASSLHRGLNTGELFF.

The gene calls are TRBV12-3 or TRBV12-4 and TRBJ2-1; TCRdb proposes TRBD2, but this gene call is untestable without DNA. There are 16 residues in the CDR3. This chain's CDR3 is CASSAGRADLRGEQFF.

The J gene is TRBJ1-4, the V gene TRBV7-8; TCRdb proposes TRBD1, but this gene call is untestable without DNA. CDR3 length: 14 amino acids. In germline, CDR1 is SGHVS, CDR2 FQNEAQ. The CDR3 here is CASSSQGALEKLFF.

CDR3 residues: CASEMLGAGAGELFF. The V gene is TRBV7-8, the J gene TRBJ2-2; with no DNA, the TCRdb D assignment of TRBD1 cannot be verified. CDR3 length equals 15 residues. Germline V gene lookup returns CDR1 SGHVS and CDR2 FQNEAQ.

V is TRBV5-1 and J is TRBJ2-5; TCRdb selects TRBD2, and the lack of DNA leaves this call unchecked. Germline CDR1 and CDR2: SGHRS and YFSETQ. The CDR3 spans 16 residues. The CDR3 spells CASTSAGLAAQETQYF.

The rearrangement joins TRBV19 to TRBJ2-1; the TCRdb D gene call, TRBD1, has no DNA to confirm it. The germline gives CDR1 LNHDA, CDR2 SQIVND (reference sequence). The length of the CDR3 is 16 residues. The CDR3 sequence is CASIRDGTGFYNEQFF.

The CDR3 spells CASGPLYEQYF. This sequence joins TRBV12-5 and TRBJ2-7; the D gene TCRdb calls, TRBD1, cannot be checked with no DNA. Germline CDR1 reads LGHNT; CDR2 reads FRNRAP. The CDR3 spans 11 residues.

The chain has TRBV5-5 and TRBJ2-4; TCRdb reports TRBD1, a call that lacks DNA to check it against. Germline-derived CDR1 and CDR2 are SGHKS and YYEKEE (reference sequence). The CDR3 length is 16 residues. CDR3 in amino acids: CASSILRQGAKNIQYF.

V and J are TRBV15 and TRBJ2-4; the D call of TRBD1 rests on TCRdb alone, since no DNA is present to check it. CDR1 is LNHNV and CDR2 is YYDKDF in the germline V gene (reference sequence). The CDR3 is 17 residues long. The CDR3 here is CATSRVGRTGRGNIQYF.

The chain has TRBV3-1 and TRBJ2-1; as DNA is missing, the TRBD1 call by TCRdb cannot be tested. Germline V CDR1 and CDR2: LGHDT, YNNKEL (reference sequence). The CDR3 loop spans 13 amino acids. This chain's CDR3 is CASSPDSKNEQFF.

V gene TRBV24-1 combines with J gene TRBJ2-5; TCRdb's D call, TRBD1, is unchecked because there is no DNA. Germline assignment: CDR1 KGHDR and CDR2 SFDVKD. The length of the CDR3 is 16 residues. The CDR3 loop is CATSDPGGGEKETQYF.

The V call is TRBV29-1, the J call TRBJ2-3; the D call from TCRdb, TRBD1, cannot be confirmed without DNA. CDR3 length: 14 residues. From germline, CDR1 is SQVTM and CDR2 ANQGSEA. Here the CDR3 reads CSVRVGQARDTQYF.

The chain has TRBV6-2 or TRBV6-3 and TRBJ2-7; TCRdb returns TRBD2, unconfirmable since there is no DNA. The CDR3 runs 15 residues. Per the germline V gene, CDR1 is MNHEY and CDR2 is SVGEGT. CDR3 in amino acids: CASSYWASGRYEQYF.

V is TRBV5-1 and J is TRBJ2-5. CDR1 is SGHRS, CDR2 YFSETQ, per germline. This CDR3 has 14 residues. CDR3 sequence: CASSLDRSTSAQYF.

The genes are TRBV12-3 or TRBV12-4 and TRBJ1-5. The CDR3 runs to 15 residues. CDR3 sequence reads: CASSFQDIRNQPQHF.

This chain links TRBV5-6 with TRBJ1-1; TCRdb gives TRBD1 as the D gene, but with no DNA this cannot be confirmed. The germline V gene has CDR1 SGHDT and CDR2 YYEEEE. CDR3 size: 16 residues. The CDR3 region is CASSPTRGGVGTEAFF.

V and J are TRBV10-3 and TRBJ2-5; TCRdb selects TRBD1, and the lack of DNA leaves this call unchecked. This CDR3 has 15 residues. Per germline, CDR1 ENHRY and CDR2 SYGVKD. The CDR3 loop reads CAISEGQTRKETQYF.

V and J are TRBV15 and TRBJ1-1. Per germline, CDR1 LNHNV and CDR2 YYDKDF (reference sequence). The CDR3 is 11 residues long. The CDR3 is CATSNSGEAFF.

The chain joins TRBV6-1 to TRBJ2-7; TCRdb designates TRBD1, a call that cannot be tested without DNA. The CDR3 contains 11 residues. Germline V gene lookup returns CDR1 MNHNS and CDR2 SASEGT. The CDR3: CASTGSLWSDF.

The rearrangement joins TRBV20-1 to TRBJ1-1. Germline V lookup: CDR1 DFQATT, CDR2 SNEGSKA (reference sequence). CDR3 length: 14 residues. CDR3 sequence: CSARRTTRGTEAFF.

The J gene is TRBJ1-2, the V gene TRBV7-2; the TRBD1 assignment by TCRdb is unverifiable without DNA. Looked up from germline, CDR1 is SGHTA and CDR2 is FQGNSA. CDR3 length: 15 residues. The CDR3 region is CASSLPGTGGYGYTF.

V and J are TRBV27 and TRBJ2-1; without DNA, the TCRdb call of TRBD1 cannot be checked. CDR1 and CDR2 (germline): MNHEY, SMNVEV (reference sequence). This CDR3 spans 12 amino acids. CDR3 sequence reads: CASRTGRSLQFF.

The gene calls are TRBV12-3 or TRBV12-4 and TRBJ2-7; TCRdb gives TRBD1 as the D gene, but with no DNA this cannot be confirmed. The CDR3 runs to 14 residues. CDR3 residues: CASSSGQGANEQYF.

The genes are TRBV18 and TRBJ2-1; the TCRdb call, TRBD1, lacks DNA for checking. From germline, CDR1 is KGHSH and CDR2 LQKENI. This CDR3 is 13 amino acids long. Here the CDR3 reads CASSRDRGNEQFF. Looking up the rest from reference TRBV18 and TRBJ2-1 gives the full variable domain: NAGVMQNPRHLVRRRGQEARLRCSPMKGHSHVYWYRQLPEEGLKFMVYLQKENIIDESGMPKERFSAEFPKEGPSILRIQQVVRGDSAAYFCASSRDRGNEQFFGPGTRLTVL.

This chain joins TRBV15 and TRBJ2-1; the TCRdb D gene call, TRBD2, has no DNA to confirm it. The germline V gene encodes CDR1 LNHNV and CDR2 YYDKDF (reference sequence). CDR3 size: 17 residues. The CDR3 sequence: CATSRVEGPSSYNEQFF. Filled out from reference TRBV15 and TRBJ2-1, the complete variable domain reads DAMVIQNPRYQVTQFGKPVTLSCSQTLNHNVMYWYQQKSSQAPKLLFHYYDKDFNNEADTPDNFQSRRPNTSFCFLDIRSPGLGDTAMYLCATSRVEGPSSYNEQFFGPGTRLTVL.